The 24 T cell receptor beta chains reported below all come from one sample, sequenced in a study of blood T cells in healthy people across ages. A sample-barcoded 5' primer and a J-beta primer mix were used in a second PCR of roughly 6 to 11 cycles. TCRdb independently ran MiXCR on the 5' RACE reads; one entry per CDR3 protein. Found here are more than 550,000 distinct CDR3 sequences, roughly 20% of them singletons; the top ten hold about 20%. Input material: blood. Receptor source: a man aged 70-80 years in good health.

J is TRBJ2-1 and V is TRBV29-1; D is possibly TRBD1 or TRBD2 (5 bases each). TRBJ2-5 explains the end of the DNA better; the J call may be wrong. This CDR3 comprises 12 residues. CDR1 is SQVTM and CDR2 is ANQGSEA in the germline V gene. This CDR3 reads CSSRWGQETQYF. The CDR3 nucleotides are TGCAGTTCAAGGTGGGGGCAAGAGACCCAGTACTTC.

The V and J genes are TRBV7-3 and TRBJ2-3, with D tentatively TRBD2 (5 bases). Germline V lookup: CDR1 SGHTA, CDR2 FQGTGA. Trimming took 8 bases from V and 0 from J, leaving 9 bases between them. The CDR3 has 13 amino acids. The CDR3 loop reads CASGERSTDTQYF. The CDR3 nucleotides read TGTGCCAGCGGTGAGCGGAGCACAGATACGCAGTATTTT.

This CDR3 is CASGPGTGNYGYTF. CDR3 sequence (DNA): TGTGCCAGCGGTCCCGGGACGGGGAACTATGGCTACACCTTC. The J gene is TRBJ1-2, the V gene TRBV6-5; TRBD1 might be the D (5 bases). V dropped 8 bases and J dropped 2 bases, with 15 bases sitting between them. Germline V gene data show CDR1 as MNHEY and CDR2 as SVGAGI. The CDR3 consists of 14 residues.

This clonotype was recorded at least ten times. The rearrangement links TRBV14 to TRBJ2-5, with D hard to call. There are 12 residues in the CDR3. The germline V gene has CDR1 SGHDN and CDR2 FVKESK. The ends were cut back, 1 base at V and 5 bases at J, with 5 bases in the middle. DNA for the CDR3: TGTGCCAGCAGCCAAGTTGGTGAGACCCAGTACTTC. This translates into CASSQVGETQYF.

V usage is TRBV6-2 or TRBV6-3 and J usage is TRBJ1-1, with D uncertain. The V end was cut by 2 bases, the J end by 0 bases, with 10 bases between. CDR3 length: 15 residues. Germline V gene lookup returns CDR1 MNHEY and CDR2 SVGEGT. CDR3 in DNA: TGTGCCAGCAGTTACCAGACACCCATGAACACTGAAGCTTTCTTT. Its protein product is CASSYQTPMNTEAFF.

This clonotype was detected a few times. J is TRBJ2-5 and V is TRBV20-1; D may correspond to TRBD1 or TRBD2 (5 bases each). Germline CDR1 and CDR2: DFQATT and SNEGSKA (reference sequence). This CDR3 is 12 amino acids long. Trimming removed 5 bases from V and 5 bases from J, with 12 bases in between. CDR3 in DNA: TGCAGTGCTCCCCGGGGCGGGGAGACCCAGTACTTC. It translates to CSAPRGGETQYF.

This clonotype was detected a few times. J is TRBJ2-6 and V is TRBV5-5, with D unresolved. V gave up 7 bases and J gave up 1 base, with 12 bases separating them. The germline V gene has CDR1 SGHKS and CDR2 YYEKEE (reference sequence). This CDR3 is 15 amino acids long. CDR3 sequence reads: CASLSQTSGANVLTF. The CDR3 DNA reads TGTGCCAGCCTTTCCCAGACTTCTGGGGCCAACGTCCTGACTTTC.

Only a few counts were recorded for this clonotype. CDR3 coding DNA: TGCAGCGTCCTTAAAACGACAGAGGAAGCTTTCTTT. The encoded protein is CSVLKTTEEAFF. The rearrangement uses TRBV29-1 and TRBJ1-1; a possible D gene is TRBD1 (5 bases). The CDR3 spans 12 residues. Trimming took off 6 bases at V and 8 bases at J, with 16 bases between the two ends. Germline V lookup: CDR1 SQVTM, CDR2 ANQGSEA.

This clonotype has just a few counts. The chain uses TRBV29-1 and TRBJ1-1; D is perhaps TRBD1 (5 bases). V was trimmed by 7 bases and J by 4 bases, leaving 16 bases between them. CDR1 and CDR2 from the germline V gene are SQVTM and ANQGSEA. The CDR3 is 13 residues long. Here the CDR3 DNA reads TGCAGCGCCGACCGGGGCGGGAGCACTGAAGCTTTCTTT. Translated, it gives CSADRGGSTEAFF. Filled out from reference TRBV29-1 and TRBJ1-1, the complete variable domain reads SAVISQKPSRDICQRGTSLTIQCQVDSQVTMMFWYRQQPGQSLTLIATANQGSEATYESGFVIDKFPISRPNLTFSTLTVSNMSPEDSSIYLCSADRGGSTEAFFGQGTRLTVV.

This clonotype was observed a handful of times. The V call is TRBV11-1, the J call TRBJ2-3; D uncertain. The V end was cut by 5 bases, the J end by 3 bases, with 15 bases between. The CDR3 loop spans 15 amino acids. Germline assignment: CDR1 SGHAT and CDR2 FQDESV (reference sequence). CDR3 sequence: CASSLRVVGTDTQYF. The CDR3 DNA sequence: TGTGCCAGCAGCCTTAGGGTTGTAGGAACAGATACGCAGTATTTT.

The table lists this clonotype with a few counts. Here the CDR3 reads CASSVHGVGGTQYF. The CDR3 DNA reads TGTGCCAGCAGTGTCCACGGGGTCGGAGGGACCCAGTACTTC. The V and J genes are TRBV6-1 and TRBJ2-1, with D perhaps TRBD2 (5 bases). Gene TRBJ2-5 matches the end of the DNA better, so the J call may be wrong. Germline V lookup: CDR1 MNHNS, CDR2 SASEGT. The CDR3 length is 14 residues.

This chain joins TRBV28 and TRBJ2-7; 8 bases align to TRBD1. The trim removed 6 bases at V and 2 bases at J, leaving 12 bases unmatched. There are 16 residues in the CDR3. CDR1 and CDR2 (germline): MDHEN, SYDVKM. The CDR3 DNA is TGTGCCAGCAGGCTTCTGAGCAGGGGGCTCGCCTACGAGCAGTACTTC. As protein: CASRLLSRGLAYEQYF.

This rearrangement joins TRBV3-1 to TRBJ1-1; D is possibly TRBD1 (5 bases). This CDR3 has 14 amino acids. The germline V gene encodes CDR1 LGHDT and CDR2 YNNKEL (reference sequence). The V end was cut by 3 bases, the J end by 4 bases, with 12 bases between. The CDR3 is CASSHKGRGTEAFF. DNA for the CDR3: TGTGCCAGCAGCCATAAGGGGCGAGGCACTGAAGCTTTCTTT.

Only a few counts were recorded for this clonotype. The chain employs TRBV28 and TRBJ2-3; TRBD2 matches 10 bases. V shed 9 bases, J shed 1 base, and the junction held 10 bases outside the gene matches. The CDR3 spans 16 residues. Germline V CDR1 and CDR2: MDHEN, SYDVKM. The CDR3 bases are TGTGCCAGTTCTAGCGGGGGCCTAACCGGCACAGATACGCAGTATTTT. This sequence encodes CASSSGGLTGTDTQYF.

The rearrangement links TRBV7-2 to TRBJ2-2; possibly TRBD2 for D (5 bases). The germline CDR1 and CDR2 sequences are SGHTA and FQGNSA. CDR3 size: 15 residues. Trimming pared 6 bases from V and 0 bases from J, leaving 11 bases between. CDR3 in DNA: TGTGCCAGCAGACTAGGACGAACGAACACCGGGGAGCTGTTTTTT. This codes for CASRLGRTNTGELFF.

This clonotype was detected only a few times. The gene calls are TRBV28 and TRBJ1-2; no definite D call. The CDR3 is made up of 12 amino acids. Germline CDR1 MDHEN, CDR2 SYDVKM. V shed 10 bases and J shed 1 base, with 10 bases lying between them. The CDR3 loop is CATQADNYGYTF. CDR3 coding DNA: TGTGCCACCCAGGCGGATAACTATGGCTACACCTTC.

The CDR3 sequence: CASTVSGYEQYV. The CDR3 bases are TGTGCCAGCACCGTAAGCGGCTACGAGCAGTACGTC. This chain links TRBV7-9 with TRBJ2-1; weak D call: TRBD2 (5 bases). The tail of the sequence fits TRBJ2-7 better, so the J call may be wrong. CDR3 size: 12 residues. Germline CDR1 and CDR2: SEHNR and FQNEAQ (reference sequence).

This rearrangement joins TRBV5-1 to TRBJ2-5; D might be TRBD1 (5 bases). The germline V gene has CDR1 SGHRS and CDR2 YFSETQ. V was trimmed by 2 bases and J by 1 base, leaving 9 bases between them. The CDR3 is 14 amino acids. The CDR3: CASSFVQGQETQYF. The CDR3 nucleotides are TGCGCCAGCAGCTTCGTGCAGGGCCAAGAGACCCAGTACTTC.

This clonotype was detected only a few times. V usage is TRBV2 and J usage is TRBJ1-4; D possibly corresponds to TRBD1 (5 bases). The germline CDR1 and CDR2 sequences are SNHLY and FYNNEI. This CDR3 is built from 15 residues. Deletions cut 7 bases from V and 5 bases from J, with 17 bases between. CDR3 loop: CASIGGPSRNEKLFF. The CDR3 DNA reads TGTGCCAGCATCGGGGGTCCAAGCCGGAATGAAAAACTGTTTTTT.

This chain links TRBV27 with TRBJ2-1; perhaps TRBD2 as D (5 bases). The DNA end favors TRBJ2-5, so the J call may be wrong. Per germline, CDR1 MNHEY and CDR2 SMNVEV (reference sequence). The length of the CDR3 is 15 residues. In DNA, the CDR3 is TGTGCCAGCAGCCGAAATCGGGGTTACGGTGAGACCCAGTACTTC. Its translation: CASSRNRGYGETQYF.

The genes are TRBV3-1 and TRBJ2-2; D gene ambiguous. Trimming removed 0 bases from V and 7 bases from J, with 9 bases in between. This CDR3 spans 14 amino acids. Germline V gene sequence: CDR1 LGHDT, CDR2 YNNKEL (reference sequence). The DNA of the CDR3 is TGTGCCAGCAGCCAAGAATTGAGGAACGGGGAGCTGTTTTTT. It encodes CASSQELRNGELFF. The whole variable domain, remainder taken from reference TRBV3-1 and TRBJ2-2, is DTAVSQTPKYLVTQMGNDKSIKCEQNLGHDTMYWYKQDSKKFLKIMFSYNNKELIINETVPNRFSPKSPDKAHLNLHINSLELGDSAVYFCASSQELRNGELFFGEGSRLTVL.

This chain uses TRBV6-2 or TRBV6-3 with TRBJ2-1, with 9 bases lining up with TRBD2. CDR3 size: 17 residues. V gave up 2 bases and J gave up 3 bases; unmatched junction bases: 8. Germline V CDR1 and CDR2: MNHEY, SVGEGT. The CDR3 nucleotides read TGTGCCAGCAGTTACAGGCCTAGCGGGGTCCGCTACAATGAGCAGTTCTTC. Translation gives CASSYRPSGVRYNEQFF.

This clonotype was seen a single time. The chain couples TRBV12-3 or TRBV12-4 to TRBJ2-1, with D uncertain. CDR3 size: 13 residues. V dropped 3 bases and J dropped 9 bases, with 12 bases sitting between them. Here the CDR3 DNA reads TGTGCCAGCAGTTTGGGCGGAAAGATTGAGCAGTTCTTC. Encoded protein: CASSLGGKIEQFF.

A few counts support this clonotype. The J gene is TRBJ2-3, the V gene TRBV9; possible D gene TRBD2, 5 bases. CDR3 size: 14 residues. V lost 4 bases and J lost 2, with 11 bases in between. Germline V gene sequence: CDR1 SGDLS, CDR2 YYNGEE. CDR3 sequence: CASSPERTTDTQYF. The CDR3 nucleotides read TGTGCCAGCAGCCCTGAGCGGACCACAGATACGCAGTATTTT.